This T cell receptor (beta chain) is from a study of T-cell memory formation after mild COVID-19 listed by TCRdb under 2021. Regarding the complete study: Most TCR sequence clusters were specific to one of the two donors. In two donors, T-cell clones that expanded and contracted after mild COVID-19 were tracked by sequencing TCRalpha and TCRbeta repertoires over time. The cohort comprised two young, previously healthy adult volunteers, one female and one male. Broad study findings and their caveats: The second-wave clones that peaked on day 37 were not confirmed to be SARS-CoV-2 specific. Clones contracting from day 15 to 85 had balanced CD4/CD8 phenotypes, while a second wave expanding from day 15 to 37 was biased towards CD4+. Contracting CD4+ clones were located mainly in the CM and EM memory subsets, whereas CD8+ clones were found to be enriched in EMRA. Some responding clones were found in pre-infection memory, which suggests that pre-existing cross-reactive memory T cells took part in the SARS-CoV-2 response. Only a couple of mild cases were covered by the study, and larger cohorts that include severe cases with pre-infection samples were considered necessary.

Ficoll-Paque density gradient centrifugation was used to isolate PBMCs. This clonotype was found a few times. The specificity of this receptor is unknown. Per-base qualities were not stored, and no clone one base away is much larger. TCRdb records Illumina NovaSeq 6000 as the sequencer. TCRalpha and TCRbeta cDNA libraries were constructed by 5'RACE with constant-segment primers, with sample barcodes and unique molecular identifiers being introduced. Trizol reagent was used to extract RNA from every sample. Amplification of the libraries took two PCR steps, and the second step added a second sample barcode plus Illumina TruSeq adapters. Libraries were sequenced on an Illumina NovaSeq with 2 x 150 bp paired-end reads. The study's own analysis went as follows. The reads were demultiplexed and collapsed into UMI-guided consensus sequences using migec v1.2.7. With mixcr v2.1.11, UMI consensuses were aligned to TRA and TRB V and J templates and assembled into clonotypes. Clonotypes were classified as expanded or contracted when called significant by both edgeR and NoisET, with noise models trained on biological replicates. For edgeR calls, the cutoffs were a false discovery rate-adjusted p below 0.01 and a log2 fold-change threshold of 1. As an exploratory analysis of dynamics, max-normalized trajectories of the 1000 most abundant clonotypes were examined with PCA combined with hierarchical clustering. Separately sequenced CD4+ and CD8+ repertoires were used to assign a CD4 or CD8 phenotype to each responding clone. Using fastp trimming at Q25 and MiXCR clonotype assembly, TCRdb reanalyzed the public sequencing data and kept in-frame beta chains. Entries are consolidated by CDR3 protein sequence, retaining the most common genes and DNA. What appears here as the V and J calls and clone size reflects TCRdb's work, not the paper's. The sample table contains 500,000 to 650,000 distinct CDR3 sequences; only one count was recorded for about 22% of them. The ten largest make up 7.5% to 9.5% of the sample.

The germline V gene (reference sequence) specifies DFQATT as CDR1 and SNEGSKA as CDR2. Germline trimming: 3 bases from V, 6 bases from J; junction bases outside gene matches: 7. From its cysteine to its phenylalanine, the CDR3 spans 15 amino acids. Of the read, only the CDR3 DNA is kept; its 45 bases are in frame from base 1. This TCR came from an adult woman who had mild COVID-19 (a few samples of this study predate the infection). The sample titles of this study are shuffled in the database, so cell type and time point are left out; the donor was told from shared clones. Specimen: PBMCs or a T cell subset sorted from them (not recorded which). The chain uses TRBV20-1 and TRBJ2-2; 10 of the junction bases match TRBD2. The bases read TGCAGTGCTAGGTCGTTAGCGGGAGGATCCGGGGAGCTGTTTTTT. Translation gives CSARSLAGGSGELFF.